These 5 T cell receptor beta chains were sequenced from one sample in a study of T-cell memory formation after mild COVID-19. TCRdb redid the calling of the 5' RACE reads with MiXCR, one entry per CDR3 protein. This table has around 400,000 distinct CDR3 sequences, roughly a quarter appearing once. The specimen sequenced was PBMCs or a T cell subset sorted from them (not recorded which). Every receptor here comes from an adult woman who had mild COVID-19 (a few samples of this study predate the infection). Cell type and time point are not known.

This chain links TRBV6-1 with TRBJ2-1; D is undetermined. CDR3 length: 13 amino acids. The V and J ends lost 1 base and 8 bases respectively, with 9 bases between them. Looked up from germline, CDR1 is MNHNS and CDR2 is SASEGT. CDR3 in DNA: TGTGCCAGCAGTGAAGTGTGGTCGGATGAGCAGTTCTTC. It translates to CASSEVWSDEQFF.

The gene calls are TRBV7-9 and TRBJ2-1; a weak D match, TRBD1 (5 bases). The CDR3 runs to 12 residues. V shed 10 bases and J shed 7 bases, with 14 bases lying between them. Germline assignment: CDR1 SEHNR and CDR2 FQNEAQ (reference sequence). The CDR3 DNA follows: TGTGCCAACAATAACTACAGGAATGAGCAGTTCTTC. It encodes CANNNYRNEQFF.

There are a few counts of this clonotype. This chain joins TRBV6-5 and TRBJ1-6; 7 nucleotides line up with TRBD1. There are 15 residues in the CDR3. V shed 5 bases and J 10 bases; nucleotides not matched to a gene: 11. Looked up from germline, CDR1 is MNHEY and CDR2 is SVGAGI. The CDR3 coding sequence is TGTGCCAGCAGTAGATCCGGGACAGCTGAATCACCCCTCCACTTT. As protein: CASSRSGTAESPLHF.

CDR3: CASSPWVRTVITDTQYF. CDR3 nucleotide sequence: TGTGCCAGCAGCCCGTGGGTTAGGACGGTTATCACAGATACGCAGTATTTT. The rearrangement uses TRBV7-2 and TRBJ2-3; D gene unclear. CDR1 and CDR2 (germline): SGHTA, FQGNSA. The CDR3 loop spans 17 amino acids. V dropped 5 bases and J dropped 2 bases, with 20 bases sitting between them. The variable domain in full, completed from reference TRBV7-2 and TRBJ2-3, reads GAGVSQSPSNKVTEKGKDVELRCDPISGHTALYWYRQSLGQGLEFLIYFQGNSAPDKSGLPSDRFSAERTGGSVSTLTIQRTQQEDSAVYLCASSPWVRTVITDTQYFGPGTRLTVL.

Here the CDR3 reads CASSFGGGPNTGELFF. The CDR3 nucleotides are TGCGCCAGCAGCTTCGGCGGGGGCCCGAACACCGGGGAGCTGTTTTTT. The V gene is TRBV5-1, the J gene TRBJ2-2, with a weak D call TRBD2 (7 bases). Germline V gene data show CDR1 as SGHRS and CDR2 as YFSETQ. CDR3 length equals 16 residues. Trimming cost V 2 bases and J 0 bases, with 11 bases left between them.